These 21 T cell receptor beta chains were all obtained from the same sample, sequenced in a study of cytomegalovirus exposure and HLA in healthy donors. Researchers ran the PCR with 60 Vbeta and 13 Jbeta primers. Produced via immunoSEQ multiplex PCR; TCRdb's table is partial and in-frame only. The profile shows about 200,000 clones, about four fifths of them singletons. Sequenced sample: PBMCs. These receptors all come from a girl aged 10-17 years in good health and CMV-seropositive.

V usage is TRBV11-2 and J usage is TRBJ2-7; perhaps TRBD1 as D (5 bases). Germline CDR1 and CDR2: SGHAT and FQNNGV. The V gene lost 1 base and the J gene lost 7 bases, with 14 bases spanning the gap. The CDR3 covers 14 residues. The CDR3 DNA sequence: TGTGCCAGCAGCTTAGGACTGCAGGGCGGTGAGCAGTACTTC. It yields the protein CASSLGLQGGEQYF.

V usage is TRBV30 and J usage is TRBJ1-2; D may be TRBD1 (5 bases). The CDR3 extends over 15 amino acids. V was shortened by 6 bases and J by 2 bases, with 19 bases between the two germline ends. The V gene's germline CDR1 is GTSNPN and CDR2 SVGIG (reference sequence). The CDR3 loop is CACFPTDLRNYGYTF. The CDR3 bases are TGTGCCTGCTTCCCGACAGACCTCAGGAACTATGGCTACACCTTC.

The V gene is TRBV4-3, the J gene TRBJ1-4; D is unresolved. The CDR3 contains 15 residues. Trimming cost V 1 base and J 5 bases, with 11 bases left between them. Germline CDR1 LGHNA, CDR2 YSLEER. This CDR3 is CASSQAVRENEKLFF. The CDR3 DNA reads as TGCGCCAGCAGCCAAGCTGTAAGGGAGAATGAAAAACTGTTTTTT.

The chain recombines TRBV5-1 with TRBJ2-2, with 12 nucleotides matching TRBD2. Trimming at V came to 6 bases and at J to 4 bases, leaving 7 bases not matched to a gene. Germline lookup yields CDR1 SGHRS and CDR2 YFSETQ. The CDR3 runs to 16 residues. In nucleotides, the CDR3 is TGCGCCAGCACCACTAGCGGGGGGCTAAGCACCGGGGAGCTGTTTTTT. Translation gives CASTTSGGLSTGELFF.

The chain carries TRBV4-3 and TRBJ2-7; the D gene is possibly TRBD2 (5 bases). From germline, CDR1 is LGHNA and CDR2 YSLEER. CDR3 length: 15 residues. V was trimmed by 0 bases and J by 0 bases, leaving 9 bases between them. The CDR3 nucleotides are TGCGCCAGCAGCCAAGATAACAGCGGCTCCTACGAGCAGTACTTC. Amino acids: CASSQDNSGSYEQYF.

The table lists this clone with a few counts. CDR3 DNA: TGTGCCAGCAGCCTCCCCGCGGGACTTAGCGGGGGGGCAGTCTACGAGCAGTACTTC. It specifies CASSLPAGLSGGAVYEQYF. The gene calls are TRBV4-2 and TRBJ2-7; 11 bases match TRBD2. The J segment lost 3 bases and the V segment lost 4 bases, leaving 17 bases of the junction unmatched. Germline CDR1 reads LGHNA; CDR2 reads YNFKEQ. The CDR3 extends over 19 amino acids.

This clone was seen a single time. Additional DNA sequences in this sample encode the identical CDR3. The rearrangement joins TRBV30 to TRBJ2-7, with TRBD1 matching 9 bases. This CDR3 has 13 residues. V was pared by 3 bases and J by 4 bases, with 4 bases of the junction left unmatched. CDR1 is GTSNPN and CDR2 is SVGIG in the germline V gene (reference sequence). The CDR3 DNA is TGTGCCTGGAGGGGGACAGGGACATACGAGCAGTACTTC. Its translation: CAWRGTGTYEQYF.

The V call is TRBV7-2, the J call TRBJ1-2; TRBD1 might be the D (5 bases). The V and J ends lost 5 bases and 5 bases respectively, with 18 bases between them. Germline loops: CDR1 SGHTA, CDR2 FQGNSA. This CDR3 region has 15 residues. The CDR3 sequence is CASSPTGGSRYGYTF. DNA of the CDR3: TGTGCCAGCAGCCCTACGGGGGGGTCACGGTATGGCTACACCTTC.

The chain couples TRBV6-5 to TRBJ1-2; D is unresolved. Germline assignment: CDR1 MNHEY and CDR2 SVGAGI. Trimming removed 10 bases at V and 8 bases at J, with 14 bases between. The CDR3 contains 11 residues. The CDR3 loop is CATRREYGYTF. CDR3 coding DNA: TGTGCCACCCGACGGGAGTACGGCTACACCTTC.

The V and J genes are TRBV29-1 and TRBJ2-7, with D possibly matching TRBD1 (6 bases). The V end was cut by 6 bases, the J end by 0 bases, with 18 bases between. Germline-derived CDR1 and CDR2 are SQVTM and ANQGSEA. CDR3 length: 15 amino acids. The CDR3 bases are TGCAGCGTCGCCACCGGGACACTAAGCTCCTACGAGCAGTACTTC. The encoded protein is CSVATGTLSSYEQYF.

J is TRBJ2-7 and V is TRBV5-4; 9 positions match TRBD2. Per the germline V gene, CDR1 is SGHNT and CDR2 is YYREEE (reference sequence). Trimming cost V 4 bases and J 9 bases; bases outside gene matches: 20. The CDR3 is made up of 17 amino acids. CDR3 bases: TGTGCCAGCAGCACTAGTGGTGGGGGATCGCGACTAGCGGCGCAGTACTTC. Translated, it gives CASSTSGGGSRLAAQYF.

The rearrangement joins TRBV4-3 to TRBJ2-7; 11 nucleotides match TRBD1. This CDR3 comprises 16 residues. The V and J ends lost 1 base and 4 bases, in that order; junction bases with no gene match: 6. In germline, CDR1 is LGHNA, CDR2 YSLEER. Written as DNA, the CDR3 is TGCGCCAGCAGCCAAGTCTGGACAGGGGGCTTTTACGAGCAGTACTTC. Translation gives CASSQVWTGGFYEQYF.

This clone was counted between two and nine times. CDR3 region: CATGQGHSYEQYF. The CDR3 region has the DNA TGTGCCACGGGACAGGGGCACTCCTACGAGCAGTACTTC. The rearrangement uses TRBV19 and TRBJ2-7; TRBD1 agrees at 10 bases. CDR3 length equals 13 residues. Trimming removed 10 bases from V and 0 bases from J; junction bases left unmatched: 3. Germline V gene sequence: CDR1 LNHDA, CDR2 SQIVND (reference sequence).

The V and J genes are TRBV4-3 and TRBJ1-2, with 8 nucleotides matching TRBD1. The CDR3 consists of 16 residues. Germline CDR1 LGHNA, CDR2 YSLEER. V lost 0 bases, J lost 3 bases, and 6 bases stayed unmatched. CDR3 sequence reads: CASSQDWARGHYGYTF. CDR3 DNA: TGCGCCAGCAGCCAAGATTGGGCCAGGGGGCACTATGGCTACACCTTC.

Only a few counts were recorded for this clone. The rearrangement uses TRBV5-6 and TRBJ2-5; 10 nucleotides agree with TRBD1. The V gene's germline CDR1 is SGHDT and CDR2 YYEEEE. CDR3 size: 16 residues. Germline trimming cut 2 bases from V and 6 bases from J; bases unmatched to any gene: 10. Here the CDR3 reads CASSFLSTGGLKTQYF. In DNA form, the CDR3 reads TGTGCCAGCAGCTTCCTCTCGACAGGGGGCTTAAAGACCCAGTACTTC.

The CDR3 bases are TGCGCCAGCAGCCCATCCGGAGCTAATGAAAAACTGTTTTTT. Translation: CASSPSGANEKLFF. The rearrangement joins TRBV4-3 to TRBJ1-4, with D unresolved. V lost 4 bases, J lost 3 bases, and 9 bases lay in between. Germline V gene lookup returns CDR1 LGHNA and CDR2 YSLEER. This CDR3 has 14 amino acids.

CDR3 loop: CASSFRLAGWDQETQYF. The CDR3 DNA is TGCGCCAGCAGCTTTAGGCTAGCGGGTTGGGACCAAGAGACCCAGTACTTC. This sequence joins TRBV5-1 and TRBJ2-5, with 8 bases matching TRBD2. The CDR3 is 17 amino acids. V gave up 2 bases and J gave up 0 bases; unmatched junction bases: 9. CDR1 SGHRS and CDR2 YFSETQ come from the germline V gene.

This chain links TRBV5-1 with TRBJ1-2; the D gene is possibly TRBD1 (5 bases). CDR1 and CDR2 from the germline V gene are SGHRS and YFSETQ. This CDR3 is built from 18 residues. Between the trimmed V and J ends, which lost 0 bases and 2 bases, there was a span of 20 bases. The CDR3 region is CASSLANQGGLGNYGYTF. The DNA for the CDR3 is TGCGCCAGCAGCTTGGCCAACCAGGGTGGATTAGGGAACTATGGCTACACCTTC.

This chain connects TRBV5-1 to TRBJ1-2; D is perhaps TRBD1 (6 bases). The CDR3 has 15 residues. The V and J ends lost 4 bases and 4 bases respectively, with 17 bases between them. Looked up from germline, CDR1 is SGHRS and CDR2 is YFSETQ. CDR3 in amino acids: CASSIGDRPTYGYTF. The CDR3 nucleotides read TGCGCCAGCAGCATCGGAGACAGGCCAACCTATGGCTACACCTTC.

The gene calls are TRBV5-1 and TRBJ2-7, with 10 nucleotides matching TRBD1. Trimming at V came to 4 bases and at J to 4 bases, leaving 5 bases not matched to a gene. CDR1 and CDR2 from the germline V gene are SGHRS and YFSETQ. This CDR3 spans 14 amino acids. For the CDR3, the DNA is TGCGCCAGCAGCCAGGACAGGGGGGATTACGAGCAGTACTTC. Translated, it gives CASSQDRGDYEQYF.

The chain has TRBV10-3 and TRBJ2-1; perhaps TRBD2 as D (5 bases). This CDR3 spans 11 amino acids. CDR1 is ENHRY and CDR2 is SYGVKD in the germline V gene. Trimming stripped 3 bases from V and 9 bases from J, with 6 bases between. The CDR3 region has the DNA TGTGCCATCAGTGAAGGAGGTGAGCAGTTCTTC. Its translation is CAISEGGEQFF.